Sequencing of this T cell receptor (beta chain) was carried out in a study of low-dose radiotherapy and immunotherapy resistance in tumors. On the study more broadly: Ipilimumab 1 mg/kg every six weeks, together with nivolumab 240 mg every two weeks, was given intravenously to patients.

The time point denotes: after trial treatment. As to treatment: LDRT plus nivolumab, ipilimumab, low-dose cyclophosphamide and aspirin (RACIN trial). Tumors of eligible patients were advanced, solid and lacking tumor-infiltrating lymphocytes. Ten or more counts support this clonotype. Germline CDR1 and CDR2: MNHEY and SVGAGI. The V end was cut by 0 bases, the J end by 7 bases, with 10 bases between. The CDR3 is made up of 15 amino acids. Gene-specific TRAV and TRBV primers were used for first-strand cDNA, covering alpha and beta chains. The authors amplified TCRs for 15 to 25 PCR cycles with a constant-region primer and a V-primer adapter. TCRdb ran MiXCR on the reads and lists one entry per CDR3 protein. The sample carries some 100,000 distinct CDR3 sequences, about 20% recorded once.

This clonotype originated in a male donor with prostate cancer. The sample in question was PBMCs, obtained after low-dose radiotherapy plus immunotherapy. The chain couples TRBV6-5 to TRBJ1-6; D ambiguous. The CDR3 region has the DNA TGTGCCAGCAGTTACTCGGAGGGAGGAAATTCACCCCTCCACTTT. This encodes CASSYSEGGNSPLHF.